These 8 T cell receptor beta chains were all obtained from the same sample, sequenced in a study of lymphopenia after photon versus proton radiotherapy. Profiling relied on immunoSEQ multiplex PCR, and the TCRdb table lists in-frame clones only, not all of them. Seen here are around 2,700 clones, about 94% observed once, and the top ten hold under 2%. The material sequenced was peripheral blood, taken from a patient treated with photon-based radiotherapy. The origin of the receptors is a woman between 70 and 85 years old with pancreatic cancer.

This chain uses TRBV28 with TRBJ1-2; D unresolved. Trimming removed 4 bases from V and 8 bases from J, with 17 bases in between. From germline, CDR1 is MDHEN and CDR2 SYDVKM. The CDR3 covers 14 residues. This chain's CDR3 is CASSSGDRDGGYTF. The CDR3 region has the DNA TGTGCCAGCAGTTCCGGAGATAGGGATGGAGGCTACACCTTC.

The chain uses TRBV2 and TRBJ2-7; D is undetermined. Trimming shortened V by 0 bases and J by 3 bases, and 9 bases separated the two germline ends. In germline, CDR1 is SNHLY, CDR2 FYNNEI. The CDR3 extends over 14 amino acids. The chain's CDR3 is CASSEALVSYEQYF. For the CDR3, the DNA is TGTGCCAGCAGTGAAGCGCTTGTCAGCTACGAGCAGTACTTC.

The chain joins TRBV18 to TRBJ1-1; no reliable D call. The ends were cut back, 2 bases at V and 5 bases at J, with 12 bases in the middle. This CDR3 contains 14 residues. Germline assignment: CDR1 KGHSH and CDR2 LQKENI. The CDR3 DNA reads as TGTGCCAGCTCACCAGGACCCCATAGGACTGAAGCTTTCTTT. Translated: CASSPGPHRTEAFF.

The chain couples TRBV21-1 to TRBJ2-1; TRBD2 was called by the table and not checked on the DNA. TRBV21-1 is marked as a pseudogene. The CDR3 contains 17 residues. The CDR3 DNA reads TGTGCCAGCAGCAAAGCGATTGGACTAGCGGAATACAATGAGCAGTTCTTC. Translation: CASSKAIGLAEYNEQFF.

The rearrangement links TRBV9 to TRBJ1-6; D gene uncertain. The V end was cut by 3 bases, the J end by 9 bases, with 13 bases between. This CDR3 is built from 14 residues. The germline V gene has CDR1 SGDLS and CDR2 YYNGEE. The DNA for the CDR3 is TGTGCCAGCAGCGCGGGAGGTTCGGGTTCACCCCTCCACTTT. Translation: CASSAGGSGSPLHF. Together with reference TRBV9 and TRBJ1-6, the CDR3 gives the full variable domain: DSGVTQTPKHLITATGQRVTLRCSPRSGDLSVYWYQQSLDQGLQFLIQYYNGEERAKGNILERFSAQQFPDLHSELNLSSLELGDSALYFCASSAGGSGSPLHFGNGTRLTVT.

Written as DNA, the CDR3 is TGTGCCAGCAGTTTCAGGGGTGGGAGGGATAGCAATCAGCCCCAGCATTTT. Its protein is CASSFRGGRDSNQPQHF. This rearrangement joins TRBV28 to TRBJ1-5, with a weak D call TRBD1 (6 bases). The CDR3 is 17 amino acids. The V end lost 3 bases, the J end lost 0 bases, and 15 bases lay between the germline ends. The germline CDR1 and CDR2 sequences are MDHEN and SYDVKM.

This rearrangement joins TRBV2 to TRBJ2-1; no clear D. CDR1 SNHLY and CDR2 FYNNEI come from the germline V gene. V lost 10 bases to trimming and J lost 3 bases, with 7 bases between them. The CDR3 extends over 11 amino acids. The CDR3 loop is CATQLYNEQFF. CDR3 in DNA: TGTGCCACCCAACTCTACAATGAGCAGTTCTTC.

The rearrangement uses TRBV28 and TRBJ2-5; 8 bases match TRBD1. This CDR3 is 16 amino acids long. Germline V gives CDR1 MDHEN, CDR2 SYDVKM. The V and J ends lost 1 base and 5 bases, in that order; junction bases with no gene match: 9. Here the CDR3 reads CASSLSPTGEDETQYF. For the CDR3, the DNA is TGTGCCAGCAGTTTATCCCCGACAGGGGAGGATGAGACCCAGTACTTC.